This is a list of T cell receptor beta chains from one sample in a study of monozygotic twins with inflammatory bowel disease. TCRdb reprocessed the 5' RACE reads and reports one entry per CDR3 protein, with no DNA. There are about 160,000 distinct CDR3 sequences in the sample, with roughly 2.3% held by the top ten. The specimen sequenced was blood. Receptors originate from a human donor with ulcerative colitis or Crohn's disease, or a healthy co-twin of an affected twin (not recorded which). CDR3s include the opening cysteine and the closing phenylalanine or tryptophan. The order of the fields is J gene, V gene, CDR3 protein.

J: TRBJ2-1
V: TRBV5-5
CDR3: CASSLGGRDNEQFF

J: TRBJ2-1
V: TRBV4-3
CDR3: CASSQSGGPSGAYNEQFF

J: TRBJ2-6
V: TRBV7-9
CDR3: CASSSWTGTNVLTF

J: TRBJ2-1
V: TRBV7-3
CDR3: CASSLNGMGIASQFF

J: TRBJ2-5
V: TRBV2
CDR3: CASSEAGKHEETQYF

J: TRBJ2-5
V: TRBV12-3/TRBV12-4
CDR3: CASSFTLGEGGETQYF

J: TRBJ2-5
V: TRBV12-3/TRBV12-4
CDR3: CASSLALGGVGETQYF

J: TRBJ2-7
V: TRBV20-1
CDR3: CSARDSGAHEQYF

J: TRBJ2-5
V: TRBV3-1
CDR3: CASHPGWTDQETQYF

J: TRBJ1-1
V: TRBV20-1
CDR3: CSAREIPRTGGPTEAFF

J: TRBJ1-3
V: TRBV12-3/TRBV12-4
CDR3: CASSLGTPGNTIYF

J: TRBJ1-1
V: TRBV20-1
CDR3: CSAREGNSEAFF

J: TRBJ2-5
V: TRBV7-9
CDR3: CASSSLAGEETQYF

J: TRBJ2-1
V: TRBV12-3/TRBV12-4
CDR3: CASTGRLAYNEQFF

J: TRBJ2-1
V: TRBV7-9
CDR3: CASSQGLFGNEQFF

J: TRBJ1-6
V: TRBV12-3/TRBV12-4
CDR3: CASSLQTGFSSPLHF

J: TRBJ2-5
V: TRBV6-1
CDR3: CASSVGTSLYEETQYF

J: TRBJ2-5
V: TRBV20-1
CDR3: CSPGTRAEIQYF

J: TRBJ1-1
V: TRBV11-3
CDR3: CASSLEIRVVSTEAFF

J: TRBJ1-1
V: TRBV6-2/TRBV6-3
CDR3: CASSWTVNTEAFF

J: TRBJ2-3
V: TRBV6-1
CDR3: CASRAGAGGPTDTQYF

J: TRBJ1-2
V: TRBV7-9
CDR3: CASSLRGTSGYGYTF

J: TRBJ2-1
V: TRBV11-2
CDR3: CASSLIAVRSLSYNEQFF

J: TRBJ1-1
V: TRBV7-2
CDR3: CASSPGTGMNTEAFF

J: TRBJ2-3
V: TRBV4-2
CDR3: CASSQGLAGGPLSADTQYF

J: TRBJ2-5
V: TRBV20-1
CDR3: CSAPASGGPRETQYF

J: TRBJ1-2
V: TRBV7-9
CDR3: CASSATADNHYGYTF

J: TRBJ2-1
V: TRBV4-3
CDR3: CASSQGQGANNEQFF

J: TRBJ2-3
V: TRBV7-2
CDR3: CASSSTSGGADTQYF

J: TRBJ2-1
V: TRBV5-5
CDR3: CASSLVWTGDSYNEQFF

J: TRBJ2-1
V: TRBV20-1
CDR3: CSARQLGEQFF

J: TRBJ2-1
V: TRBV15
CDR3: CATSPQQNGETYNEQFF

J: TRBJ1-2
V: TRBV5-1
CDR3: CASSTGTGNSGYTF

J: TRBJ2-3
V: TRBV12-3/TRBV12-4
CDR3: CASRNPVAGTDTQYF

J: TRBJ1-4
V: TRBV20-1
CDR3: CSARDRVPATNEKLFF

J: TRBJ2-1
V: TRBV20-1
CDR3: CSAYGGAHNEQFF

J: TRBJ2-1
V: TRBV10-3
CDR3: CAIRDGLVTNNEQFF

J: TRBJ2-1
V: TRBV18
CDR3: CASSPMESSYNEQFF

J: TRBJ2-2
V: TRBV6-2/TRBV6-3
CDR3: CASSYPGPSRAPNTGELFF

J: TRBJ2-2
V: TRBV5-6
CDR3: CASSLPGQVNTGELFF

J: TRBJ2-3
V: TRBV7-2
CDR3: CASSNSPGTDTQYF

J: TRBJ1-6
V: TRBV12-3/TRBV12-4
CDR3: CASSPGTPSSYNSPLHF

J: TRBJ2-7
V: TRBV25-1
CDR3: CASKQGASYEQYF

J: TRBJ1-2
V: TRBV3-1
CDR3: CASSQDEPRYGYTF